A single sample gave rise to the 16 T cell receptor beta chains below, sequenced in a study of T cells after yellow fever vaccination. TCRdb redid the calling of the 5' RACE reads with MiXCR, one entry per CDR3 protein. The profile shows about 73,000 distinct CDR3 sequences, 7.5% to 8% of them singletons. This material consisted of CD8+ T cells sorted from PBMCs, taken on the day of the yellow fever booster vaccination. The receptors come from a young man who received the YFV17D yellow fever vaccine.

The chain employs TRBV29-1 and TRBJ2-3; 9 bases map to TRBD1. CDR3 length: 16 residues. Germline CDR1 SQVTM, CDR2 ANQGSEA. After removal of 5 bases from V and 2 bases from J, the junction contained 11 bases not matched to a gene. CDR3 bases: TGCAGCGTTCATTGGGGACAGGGAACTTTCACAGATACGCAGTATTTT. Translating gives CSVHWGQGTFTDTQYF.

This clonotype was detected only a few times. The rearrangement links TRBV23-1 to TRBJ2-1; D ambiguous. TRBV23-1 is classed as an ORF, of uncertain function. Trimming pared 0 bases from V and 0 bases from J, leaving 12 bases between. This CDR3 contains 17 residues. CDR3 residues: CASSQSCGFSSYNEQFF. The CDR3 DNA reads as TGCGCCAGCAGTCAATCGTGTGGATTCAGCTCCTACAATGAGCAGTTCTTC.

The V and J genes are TRBV15 and TRBJ2-2; 13 nucleotides match TRBD2. Trimming took 5 bases from V and 3 from J; bases not matched to a gene: 6. In germline, CDR1 is LNHNV, CDR2 YYDKDF (reference sequence). The CDR3 consists of 17 residues. The CDR3 nucleotides are TGTGCCACCAGCGGGACCGGGACTAGCGGGGACACCGGGGAGCTGTTTTTT. It codes for CATSGTGTSGDTGELFF.

This clonotype came up many times. V is TRBV7-9 and J is TRBJ2-5; 8 positions agree with TRBD2. CDR1 is SEHNR, CDR2 FQNEAQ, per germline (reference sequence). The J segment lost 5 bases and the V segment lost 2 bases, leaving 7 bases of the junction unmatched. CDR3 length: 15 amino acids. CDR3 amino acids: CASSLHATSVETQYF. The CDR3 DNA sequence: TGTGCCAGCAGCTTACATGCGACTAGCGTGGAGACCCAGTACTTC.

This clonotype was counted between two and nine times. The chain combines TRBV5-6 with TRBJ2-7; weak D call: TRBD1 (6 bases). The CDR3 has 15 residues. The ends were cut back, 1 base at V and 1 base at J, with 12 bases in the middle. From germline, CDR1 is SGHDT and CDR2 YYEEEE. In nucleotides, the CDR3 is TGTGCCAGCAGCTTGTGGGCAGGGGAATCCTACGAGCAGTACTTC. This gives the protein CASSLWAGESYEQYF.

The J gene is TRBJ2-3, the V gene TRBV6-1; the match to TRBD2 covers 7 bases. The length of the CDR3 is 15 residues. Trimming at V came to 10 bases and at J to 0 bases, leaving 10 bases not matched to a gene. The V gene's germline CDR1 is MNHNS and CDR2 SASEGT. In DNA, the CDR3 is TGTGCCATCTCGGGAGGAGGATGGAGCACAGATACGCAGTATTTT. Translating it yields CAISGGGWSTDTQYF.

The chain joins TRBV2 to TRBJ2-7; 7 bases agree with TRBD2. With V trimmed by 6 bases and J by 4 bases, 6 bases remained unmatched. The germline CDR1 and CDR2 sequences are SNHLY and FYNNEI. The CDR3 runs to 13 residues. The CDR3 here is CASSPGLTYEQYF. In DNA form, the CDR3 reads TGTGCCAGCAGCCCGGGACTAACTTACGAGCAGTACTTC.

V and J are TRBV25-1 and TRBJ2-5; TRBD2 might be the D (5 bases). CDR1 MGHDK and CDR2 SYGVNS come from the germline V gene. The CDR3 covers 18 residues. The ends were cut back, 1 base at V and 4 bases at J, with 22 bases in the middle. CDR3 amino acids: CASSEFPVTHRRGETQYF. The CDR3 region has the DNA TGTGCCAGCAGTGAATTCCCCGTCACACACCGACGGGGAGAGACCCAGTACTTC.

This clonotype was detected only a few times. V is TRBV18 and J is TRBJ1-5, with 8 nucleotides matching TRBD1. The CDR3 is 15 amino acids. The V and J ends lost 5 bases and 2 bases, in that order; junction bases with no gene match: 5. The germline gives CDR1 KGHSH, CDR2 LQKENI. The CDR3, as DNA: TGTGCCAGCTCAGCGGACAGGGACGGCAATCAGCCCCAGCATTTT. This translates into CASSADRDGNQPQHF. The complete variable domain, with remaining parts taken from reference TRBV18 and TRBJ1-5, reads NAGVMQNPRHLVRRRGQEARLRCSPMKGHSHVYWYRQLPEEGLKFMVYLQKENIIDESGMPKERFSAEFPKEGPSILRIQQVVRGDSAAYFCASSADRDGNQPQHFGDGTRLSIL.

The gene calls are TRBV7-9 and TRBJ1-1; a weak D match, TRBD1 (6 bases). V was clipped by 4 bases and J by 5 bases, with 14 bases between them. CDR1 and CDR2 from the germline V gene are SEHNR and FQNEAQ (reference sequence). The CDR3 consists of 14 residues. Here the CDR3 reads CASSSSRGETEAFF. In DNA, the CDR3 is TGTGCCAGCAGCTCGTCGAGGGGGGAGACTGAAGCTTTCTTT.

The rearrangement links TRBV7-9 to TRBJ2-2; TRBD2 is a possible D gene (6 bases). Germline V gives CDR1 SEHNR, CDR2 FQNEAQ (reference sequence). Trimming removed 6 bases at V and 6 bases at J, with 23 bases between. The CDR3 contains 17 residues. The CDR3 sequence is CASSSGLPSGGAGELFF. DNA for the CDR3: TGTGCCAGCAGTTCGGGACTCCCAAGTGGAGGAGCCGGGGAGCTGTTTTTT.

This clonotype came up once. The chain links TRBV11-2 to TRBJ2-5, with D possibly being TRBD2 (6 bases). The V gene's germline CDR1 is SGHAT and CDR2 FQNNGV. The V and J ends lost 4 bases and 4 bases respectively, with 25 bases between them. The CDR3 sequence is 18 residues long. CDR3 DNA: TGTGCCAGCAGCTCAGACCTAACCGGGATCCGGGGAGGAGAGACCCAGTACTTC. Amino acids: CASSSDLTGIRGGETQYF.

This clonotype came up many times. The V gene is TRBV6-5, the J gene TRBJ1-1; possible D gene TRBD1, 5 bases. Deletions cut 4 bases from V and 1 base from J, with 10 bases between. The CDR3 totals 14 residues. From germline, CDR1 is MNHEY and CDR2 SVGAGI. In nucleotides, the CDR3 is TGTGCCAGCAGTTTAGTGGGGACGAACACTGAAGCTTTCTTT. Protein product: CASSLVGTNTEAFF.

This clonotype has a handful of counts. This rearrangement joins TRBV20-1 to TRBJ2-7; no reliable D call. The V and J ends lost 3 bases and 5 bases respectively, with 20 bases between them. The CDR3 is 15 amino acids. Looked up from germline, CDR1 is DFQATT and CDR2 is SNEGSKA (reference sequence). CDR3 residues: CSASALATARHEQYF. The CDR3 DNA is TGCAGTGCTAGTGCCCTGGCTACCGCCCGACACGAGCAGTACTTC.

The rearrangement joins TRBV6-2 or TRBV6-3 to TRBJ2-1; D gene uncertain. This CDR3 is built from 12 residues. Germline CDR1 MNHEY, CDR2 SVGEGT. Trimming took 4 bases from V and 8 from J, leaving 9 bases between them. The CDR3 loop reads CASSLYGYEQFF. CDR3 in DNA: TGTGCCAGCAGTTTGTATGGATATGAGCAGTTCTTC.

This clonotype came up a few times. The chain recombines TRBV24-1 with TRBJ2-1; unclear D gene. The CDR3 runs 12 residues. In germline, CDR1 is KGHDR, CDR2 SFDVKD. V lost 3 bases and J lost 9, with 8 bases in between. CDR3 loop: CATSDPSGEQFF. CDR3 in DNA: TGTGCCACCAGTGATCCATCTGGTGAGCAGTTCTTC.